This entry lists 2 T cell receptor beta chains sequenced from one sample in a study of T cell changes during pregnancy in multiple sclerosis. Clones were read by immunoSEQ multiplex PCR, and TCRdb kept only the in-frame ones, dropping some. Among roughly 80,000 clones listed, over 80% were seen once. The sequencing here drew on peripheral blood, taken in the first trimester of pregnancy. The receptors were sampled from a female donor with multiple sclerosis, enrolled in a pregnancy study.

This rearrangement joins TRBV9 to TRBJ2-1; D is unclear. V lost 0 bases and J lost 8, with 15 bases in between. Germline V gene lookup returns CDR1 SGDLS and CDR2 YYNGEE. The CDR3 has 15 residues. The CDR3 protein is CASSVGGFRGDEQFF. Here the CDR3 DNA reads TGTGCCAGCAGCGTAGGAGGCTTCCGAGGTGATGAGCAGTTCTTC.

This clone occurred once. The V gene is TRBV2, the J gene TRBJ1-1; no clear D. Germline loops: CDR1 SNHLY, CDR2 FYNNEI. The CDR3 consists of 11 residues. V lost 7 bases, J lost 7 bases, and 10 bases lay in between. The CDR3 loop reads CASNLGDEAFF. The CDR3 DNA reads TGTGCCAGCAATCTGGGCGATGAAGCTTTCTTT.